This T cell receptor (beta chain) was obtained from a study of blood T cell repertoires in COVID-19. In the study overall: Specimens from acute and convalescent COVID-19 originated in the United States, Italy and Spain.

The sample holds one count of this clone. The V end lost 3 bases, the J end lost 6 bases, and 15 bases lay between the germline ends. The CDR3 has 13 residues. Germline CDR1 DFQATT, CDR2 SNEGSKA (reference sequence). Original data processing: Amplified reference gene primers provided the basis for estimating nucleated cell counts. Generated by immunoSEQ multiplex PCR, the TCRdb table keeps only in-frame clones and is missing some. V and J calls and clone size come straight from that table; D and trimming were deduced from the DNA. The sample shows about 100,000 clones, roughly 87% of them seen only once.

Material for sequencing was peripheral blood. The V gene is TRBV20-1, the J gene TRBJ2-7; perhaps D is TRBD1 or TRBD2 (5 bases each). This clonotype was sampled from a man between 25 and 39 years old in a cohort sampled during active COVID-19. CDR3 bases: TGCAGTGCTAGTGAGGGGCGCCTTGCCGAGCAGTACTTC. It yields the protein CSASEGRLAEQYF.